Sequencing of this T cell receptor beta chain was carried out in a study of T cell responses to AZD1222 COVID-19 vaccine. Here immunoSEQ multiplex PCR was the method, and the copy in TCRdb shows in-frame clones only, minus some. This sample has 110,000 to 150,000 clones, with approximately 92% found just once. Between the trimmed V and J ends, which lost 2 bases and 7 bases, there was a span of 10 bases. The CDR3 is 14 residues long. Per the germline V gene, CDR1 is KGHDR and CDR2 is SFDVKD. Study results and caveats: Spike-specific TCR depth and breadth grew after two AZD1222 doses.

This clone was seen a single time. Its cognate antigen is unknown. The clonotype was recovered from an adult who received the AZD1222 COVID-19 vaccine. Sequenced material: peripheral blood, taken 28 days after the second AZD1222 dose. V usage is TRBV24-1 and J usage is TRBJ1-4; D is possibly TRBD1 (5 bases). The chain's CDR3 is CATSDSGLGEKLFF. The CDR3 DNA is TGTGCCACCAGTGATTCAGGGTTGGGTGAAAAACTGTTTTTT.